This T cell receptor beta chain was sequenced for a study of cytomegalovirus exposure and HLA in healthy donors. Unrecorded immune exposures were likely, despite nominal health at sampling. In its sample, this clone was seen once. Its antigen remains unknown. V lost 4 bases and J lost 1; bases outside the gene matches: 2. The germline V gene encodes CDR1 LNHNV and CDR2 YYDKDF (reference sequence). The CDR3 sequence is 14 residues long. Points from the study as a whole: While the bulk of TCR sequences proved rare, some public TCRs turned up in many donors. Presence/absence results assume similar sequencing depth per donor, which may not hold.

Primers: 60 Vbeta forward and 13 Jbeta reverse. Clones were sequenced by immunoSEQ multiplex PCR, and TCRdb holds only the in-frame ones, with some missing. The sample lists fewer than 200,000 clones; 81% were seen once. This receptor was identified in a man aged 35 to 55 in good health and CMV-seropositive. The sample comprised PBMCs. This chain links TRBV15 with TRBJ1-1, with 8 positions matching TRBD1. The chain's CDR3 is CATSKDRGNTEAFF. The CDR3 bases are TGTGCCACCAGCAAAGACAGGGGGAACACTGAAGCTTTCTTT.